This T cell receptor (beta chain) was obtained from a study of blood T cell repertoires in COVID-19. CDR1 KGHDR and CDR2 SFDVKD come from the germline V gene. The CDR3 sequence is 14 residues long. Trimming took 2 bases from V and 4 from J; bases not matched to a gene: 3. Profiled with immunoSEQ multiplex PCR; TCRdb holds only in-frame clones, not every one. This repertoire shows about 420,000 clones, 70% to 90% found once; its top ten account for roughly 0.78%. The sample comprised peripheral blood. The chain is built from TRBV24-1 and TRBJ1-2, with 7 bases that match TRBD1. This TCR was recovered from a man aged 18 to 30 with COVID-19, enrolled during active disease. The CDR3 nucleotides are TGTGCCACCAGTGATTCTGACAGGGTCTATGGCTACACCTTC. Its translation is CATSDSDRVYGYTF.